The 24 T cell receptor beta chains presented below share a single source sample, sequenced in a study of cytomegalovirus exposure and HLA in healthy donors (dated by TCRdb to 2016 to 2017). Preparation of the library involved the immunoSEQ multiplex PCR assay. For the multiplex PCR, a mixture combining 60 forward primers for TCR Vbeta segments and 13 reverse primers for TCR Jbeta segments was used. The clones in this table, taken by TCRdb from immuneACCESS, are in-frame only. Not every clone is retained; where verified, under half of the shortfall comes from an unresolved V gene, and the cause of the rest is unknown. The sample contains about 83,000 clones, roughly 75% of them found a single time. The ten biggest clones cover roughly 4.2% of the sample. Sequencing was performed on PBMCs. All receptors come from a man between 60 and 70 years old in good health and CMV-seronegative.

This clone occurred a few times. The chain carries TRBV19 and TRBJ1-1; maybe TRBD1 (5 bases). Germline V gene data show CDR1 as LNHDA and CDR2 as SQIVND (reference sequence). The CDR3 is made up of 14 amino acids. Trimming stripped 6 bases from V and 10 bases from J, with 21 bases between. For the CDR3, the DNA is TGTGCCAGTAGGCCCCAGGGCAGGGCGAATCGAGCTTTCTTT. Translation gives CASRPQGRANRAFF.

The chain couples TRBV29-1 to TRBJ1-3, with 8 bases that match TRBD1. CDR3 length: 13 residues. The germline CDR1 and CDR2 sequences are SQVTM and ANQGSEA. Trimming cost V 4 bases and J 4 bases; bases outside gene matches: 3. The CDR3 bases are TGCAGCGTTGTCGGACAGGGAGGAAACACCATATATTTT. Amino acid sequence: CSVVGQGGNTIYF.

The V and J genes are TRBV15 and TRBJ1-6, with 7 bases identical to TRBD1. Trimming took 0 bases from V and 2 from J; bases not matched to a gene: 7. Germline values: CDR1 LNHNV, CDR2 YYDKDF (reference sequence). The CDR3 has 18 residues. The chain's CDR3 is CATSRDRQRGPYNSPLHF. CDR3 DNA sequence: TGTGCCACCAGCAGAGATCGGCAGAGGGGGCCCTATAATTCACCCCTCCACTTT. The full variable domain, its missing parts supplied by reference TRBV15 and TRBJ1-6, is DAMVIQNPRYQVTQFGKPVTLSCSQTLNHNVMYWYQQKSSQAPKLLFHYYDKDFNNEADTPDNFQSRRPNTSFCFLDIRSPGLGDTAMYLCATSRDRQRGPYNSPLHFGNGTRLTVT.

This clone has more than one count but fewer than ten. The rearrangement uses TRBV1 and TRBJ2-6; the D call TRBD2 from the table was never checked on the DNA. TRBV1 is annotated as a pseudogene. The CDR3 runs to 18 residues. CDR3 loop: CTSTSRVAGGRGANVLTF. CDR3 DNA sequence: TGCACCAGCACCTCCCGGGTAGCGGGGGGGCGAGGGGCCAACGTCCTGACTTTC.

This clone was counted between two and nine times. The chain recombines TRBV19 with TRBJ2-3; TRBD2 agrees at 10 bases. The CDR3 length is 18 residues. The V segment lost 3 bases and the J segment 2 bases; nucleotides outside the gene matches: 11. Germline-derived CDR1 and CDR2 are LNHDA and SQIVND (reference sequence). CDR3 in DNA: TGTGCCAGTAGTATGGGGAGCGGGGGGGCTAGTTTCACAGATACGCAGTATTTT. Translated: CASSMGSGGASFTDTQYF.

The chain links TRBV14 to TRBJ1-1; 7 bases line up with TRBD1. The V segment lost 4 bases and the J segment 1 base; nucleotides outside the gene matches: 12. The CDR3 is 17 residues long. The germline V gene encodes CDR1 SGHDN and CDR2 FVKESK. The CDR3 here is CASSPTPTGVRNTEAFF. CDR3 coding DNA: TGTGCCAGCAGCCCCACCCCCACAGGGGTCAGGAACACTGAAGCTTTCTTT.

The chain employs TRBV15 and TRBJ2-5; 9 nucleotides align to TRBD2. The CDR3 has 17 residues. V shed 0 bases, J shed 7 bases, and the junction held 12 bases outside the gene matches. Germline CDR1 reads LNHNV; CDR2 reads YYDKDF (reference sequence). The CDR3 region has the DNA TGTGCCACCAGCAGAGATCCCCTCTGGCGGGGGGGCGGGACCCAGTACTTC. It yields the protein CATSRDPLWRGGGTQYF.

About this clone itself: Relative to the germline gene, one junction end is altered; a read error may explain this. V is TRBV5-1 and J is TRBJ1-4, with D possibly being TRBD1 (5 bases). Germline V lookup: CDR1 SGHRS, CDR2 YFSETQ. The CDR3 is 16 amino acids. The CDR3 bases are TGCGCCAACAGCTTGGAAGGGGATGCAACTAATGAAAAACTGTTTTTT. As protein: CANSLEGDATNEKLFF. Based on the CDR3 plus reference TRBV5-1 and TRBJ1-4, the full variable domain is KAGVTQTPRYLIKTRGQQVTLSCSPISGHRSVSWYQQTPGQGLQFLFEYFSETQRNKGNFPGRFSGRQFSNSRSEMNVSTLELGDSALYLCANSLEGDATNEKLFFGSGTQLSVL.

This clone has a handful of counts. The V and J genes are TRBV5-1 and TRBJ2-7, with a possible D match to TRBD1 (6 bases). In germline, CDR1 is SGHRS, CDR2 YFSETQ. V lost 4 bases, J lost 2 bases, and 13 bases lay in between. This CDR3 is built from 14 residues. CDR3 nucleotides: TGCGCCAGCAGCCCGGAGACAGGAGCCTACGAGCAGTACTTC. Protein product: CASSPETGAYEQYF.

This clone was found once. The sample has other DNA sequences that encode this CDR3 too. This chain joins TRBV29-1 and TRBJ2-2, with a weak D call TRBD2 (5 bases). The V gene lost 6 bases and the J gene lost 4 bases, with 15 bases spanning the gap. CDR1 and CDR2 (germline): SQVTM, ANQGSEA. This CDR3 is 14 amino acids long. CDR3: CSVAERVGTGELFF. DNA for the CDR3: TGCAGCGTAGCGGAGAGGGTGGGCACCGGGGAGCTGTTTTTT.

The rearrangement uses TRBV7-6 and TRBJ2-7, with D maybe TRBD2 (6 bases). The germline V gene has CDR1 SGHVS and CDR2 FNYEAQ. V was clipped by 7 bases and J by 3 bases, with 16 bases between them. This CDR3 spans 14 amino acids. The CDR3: CASTSVRGGYEQYF. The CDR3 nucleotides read TGTGCCAGCACGTCTGTGAGGGGAGGCTACGAGCAGTACTTC.

CDR3 coding DNA: TGTGCCAGCAGCGTCCTCCCGGGACTAGCGGGGAGCACAGATACGCAGTATTTT. It is translated as CASSVLPGLAGSTDTQYF. The chain uses TRBV9 and TRBJ2-3; 13 positions match TRBD2. This CDR3 has 18 residues. CDR1 is SGDLS and CDR2 is YYNGEE in the germline V gene. J was trimmed by 0 bases and V by 2 bases; bases with no gene match: 6.

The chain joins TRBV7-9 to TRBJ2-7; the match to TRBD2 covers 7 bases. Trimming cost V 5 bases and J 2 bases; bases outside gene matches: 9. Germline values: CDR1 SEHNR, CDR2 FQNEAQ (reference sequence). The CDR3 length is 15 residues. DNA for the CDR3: TGTGCCAGCAGCCCGCCGGGCCGGGGGGCCTACGAGCAGTACTTC. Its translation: CASSPPGRGAYEQYF.

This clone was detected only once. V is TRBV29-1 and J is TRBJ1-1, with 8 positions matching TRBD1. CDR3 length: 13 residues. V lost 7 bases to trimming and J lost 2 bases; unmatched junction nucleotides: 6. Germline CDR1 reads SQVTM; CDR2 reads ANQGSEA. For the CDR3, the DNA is TGCAGCGCCGGGACAGGAGTAAACACTGAAGCTTTCTTT. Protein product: CSAGTGVNTEAFF. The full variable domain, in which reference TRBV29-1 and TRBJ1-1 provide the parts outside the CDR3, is SAVISQKPSRDICQRGTSLTIQCQVDSQVTMMFWYRQQPGQSLTLIATANQGSEATYESGFVIDKFPISRPNLTFSTLTVSNMSPEDSSIYLCSAGTGVNTEAFFGQGTRLTVV.

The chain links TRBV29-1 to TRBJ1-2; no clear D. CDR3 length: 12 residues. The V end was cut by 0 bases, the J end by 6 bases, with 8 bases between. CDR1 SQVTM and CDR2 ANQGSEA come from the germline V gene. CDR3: CSVEDSDNGYTF. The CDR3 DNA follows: TGCAGCGTTGAAGATAGCGACAATGGCTACACCTTC.

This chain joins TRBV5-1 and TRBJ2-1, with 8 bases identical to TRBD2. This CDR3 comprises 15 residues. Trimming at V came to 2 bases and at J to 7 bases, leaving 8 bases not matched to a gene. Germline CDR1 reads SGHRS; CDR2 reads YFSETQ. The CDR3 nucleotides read TGCGCCAGCAGCTTCGGGGGGGGCCGGGGTAATGAGCAGTTCTTC. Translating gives CASSFGGGRGNEQFF.

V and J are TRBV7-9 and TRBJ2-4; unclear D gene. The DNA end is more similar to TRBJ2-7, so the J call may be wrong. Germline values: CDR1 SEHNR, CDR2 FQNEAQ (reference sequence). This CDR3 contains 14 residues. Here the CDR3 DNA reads TGTGCCAGCAGCTTAGGAGGCCTTTCCTACGAGCAGTACTTC. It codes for CASSLGGLSYEQYF.

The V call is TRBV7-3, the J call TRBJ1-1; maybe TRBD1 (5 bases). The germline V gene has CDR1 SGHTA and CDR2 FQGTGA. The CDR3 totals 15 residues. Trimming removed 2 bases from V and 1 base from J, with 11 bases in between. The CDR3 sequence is CASSLRLGGNTEAFF. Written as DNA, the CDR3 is TGTGCCAGCAGCTTACGCCTGGGGGGGAACACTGAAGCTTTCTTT.

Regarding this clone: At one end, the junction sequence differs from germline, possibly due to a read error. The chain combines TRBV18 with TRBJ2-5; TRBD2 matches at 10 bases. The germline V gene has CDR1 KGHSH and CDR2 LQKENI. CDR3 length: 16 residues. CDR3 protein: CTSSRDRTSGQETQYF. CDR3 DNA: TGTACCAGCTCACGCGATCGGACTAGCGGTCAAGAGACCCAGTACTTC.

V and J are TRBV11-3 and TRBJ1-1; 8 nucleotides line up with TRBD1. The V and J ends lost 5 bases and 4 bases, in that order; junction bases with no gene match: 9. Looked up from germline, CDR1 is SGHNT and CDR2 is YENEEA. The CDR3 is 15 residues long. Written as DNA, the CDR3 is TGTGCCAGCAGCAAAGGCACAGGGGGACTCACTGAAGCTTTCTTT. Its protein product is CASSKGTGGLTEAFF.

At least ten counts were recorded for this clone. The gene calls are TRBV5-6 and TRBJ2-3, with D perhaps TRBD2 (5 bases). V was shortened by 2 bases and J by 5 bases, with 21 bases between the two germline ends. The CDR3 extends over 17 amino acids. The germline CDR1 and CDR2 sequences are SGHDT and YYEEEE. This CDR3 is CASSFPPHGVWEDTQYF. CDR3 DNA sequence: TGTGCCAGCAGCTTTCCCCCCCACGGGGTCTGGGAAGATACGCAGTATTTT.

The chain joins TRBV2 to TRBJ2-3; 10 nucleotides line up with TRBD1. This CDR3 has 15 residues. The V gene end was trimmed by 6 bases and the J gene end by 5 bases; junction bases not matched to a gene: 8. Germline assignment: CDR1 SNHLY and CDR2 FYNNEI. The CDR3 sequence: CASSPEDRGLDTQYF. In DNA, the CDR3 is TGTGCCAGCAGCCCTGAGGACAGGGGGTTAGATACGCAGTATTTT.

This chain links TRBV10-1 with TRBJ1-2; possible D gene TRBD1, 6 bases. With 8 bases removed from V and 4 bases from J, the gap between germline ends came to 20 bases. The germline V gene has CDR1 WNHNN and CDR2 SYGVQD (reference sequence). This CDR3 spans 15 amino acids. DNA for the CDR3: TGCGCCAGCCCGATACCTTTTACAGGGACCTATGGCTACACCTTC. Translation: CASPIPFTGTYGYTF.

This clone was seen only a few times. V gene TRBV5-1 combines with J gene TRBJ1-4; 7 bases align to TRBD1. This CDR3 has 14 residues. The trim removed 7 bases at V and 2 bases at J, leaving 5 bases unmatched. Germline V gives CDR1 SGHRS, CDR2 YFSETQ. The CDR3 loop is CASARQGTNEKLFF. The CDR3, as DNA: TGCGCCAGCGCCCGACAGGGCACTAATGAAAAACTGTTTTTT.